One sample yielded the 28 T cell receptor beta chains listed below, sequenced in a study of T cell repertoires in cytomegalovirus infection. Which antigens these TCRs recognize remains unknown. TCRdb reanalysed the reads using MiXCR and keeps one entry per CDR3 protein. The sample lists 750,000 to 950,000 distinct CDR3 sequences, under 35% occurring once. The starting material was cultured CD8+ T cells from PBMCs, obtained from culture after CMV antigen stimulation. The receptors come from a human donor in good health (CMV status not recorded). Some clones in this sample may be carry-over from other donors' samples.

This clonotype occurred a few times. The V and J genes are TRBV4-3 and TRBJ2-5; unclear D gene. CDR1 and CDR2 from the germline V gene are LGHNA and YSLEER. Trimming cost V 1 base and J 1 base, with 7 bases left between them. The CDR3 has 14 amino acids. The CDR3 reads CASSQGLSQETQYF. The CDR3 DNA reads as TGCGCCAGCAGCCAAGGCCTGAGCCAAGAGACCCAGTACTTC.

This clonotype was counted many times. The rearrangement links TRBV7-8 to TRBJ1-4; TRBD1 matches at 8 bases. The ends lost 2 bases at V and 4 bases at J; junction bases unmatched: 9. This CDR3 is built from 17 residues. Per the germline V gene, CDR1 is SGHVS and CDR2 is FQNEAQ. Here the CDR3 reads CASSLTSGGEDNEKLFF. The CDR3 DNA is TGTGCCAGCAGCTTAACCTCAGGGGGCGAAGATAATGAAAAACTGTTTTTT.

The chain links TRBV6-1 to TRBJ1-1; a possible D gene is TRBD1 (6 bases). Germline CDR1 MNHNS, CDR2 SASEGT. The V end lost 3 bases, the J end lost 11 bases, and 16 bases lay between the germline ends. The CDR3 extends over 13 amino acids. CDR3 sequence (DNA): TGTGCCAGCAGTGAGAATGGGGGCGTGAGGGCTTTCTTT. Translated, it gives CASSENGGVRAFF.

The chain joins TRBV6-5 to TRBJ2-2; perhaps TRBD2 as D (5 bases). CDR1 and CDR2 from the germline V gene are MNHEY and SVGAGI. Trimming removed 0 bases from V and 4 bases from J, with 18 bases in between. The CDR3 consists of 18 residues. In DNA form, the CDR3 reads TGTGCCAGCAGTTACTCGCCGGGGTTGAGTCGTGGCACCGGGGAGCTGTTTTTT. Protein product: CASSYSPGLSRGTGELFF.

The gene calls are TRBV7-8 and TRBJ2-3, with 8 nucleotides matching TRBD2. The CDR3 has 13 residues. V dropped 5 bases and J dropped 11; count of bases not matched to a gene: 9. The germline V gene encodes CDR1 SGHVS and CDR2 FQNEAQ. CDR3 sequence (DNA): TGTGCCAGCAGCGAAACATGGACTAGCCTGCAGTATTTT. Translating gives CASSETWTSLQYF.

This clonotype was detected ten times or more. The V and J genes are TRBV7-6 and TRBJ2-7; no clear D gene. This CDR3 has 12 amino acids. V lost 6 bases and J 6 bases, leaving 12 bases between the germline ends. Germline V gene data show CDR1 as SGHVS and CDR2 as FNYEAQ. The chain's CDR3 is CASSSPGIEQYF. The CDR3 DNA sequence: TGTGCCAGCAGTTCTCCTGGTATCGAGCAGTACTTC.

This clonotype appeared a few times. One end of the junction varies from germline; a read error may be responsible. The V call is TRBV7-9, the J call TRBJ2-5; 8 nucleotides agree with TRBD2. The length of the CDR3 is 16 residues. Germline lookup yields CDR1 SEHNR and CDR2 FQNEAQ (reference sequence). CDR3 in amino acids: CASSRRDSGVIETQYF. CDR3 sequence (DNA): TGTGCTAGCAGCCGCCGAGATAGCGGGGTTATAGAGACCCAGTACTTC.

This chain connects TRBV7-6 to TRBJ2-4; D possibly corresponds to TRBD1 (6 bases). V gave up 5 bases and J gave up 0 bases, with 14 bases separating them. Per the germline V gene, CDR1 is SGHVS and CDR2 is FNYEAQ. This CDR3 is built from 16 residues. CDR3 sequence (DNA): TGTGCCAGCAGCATCGACAGGAGTTCAGCCAAAAACATTCAGTACTTC. Amino acid sequence: CASSIDRSSAKNIQYF.

V gene TRBV29-1 combines with J gene TRBJ1-3, with D possibly being TRBD1 (6 bases). The CDR3 sequence is 12 residues long. Trimming pared 2 bases from V and 8 bases from J, leaving 10 bases between. CDR1 SQVTM and CDR2 ANQGSEA come from the germline V gene. The CDR3 coding sequence is TGCAGCGTTGAACAGGGGAGCGACACCATATATTTT. It is translated as CSVEQGSDTIYF.

This clonotype was seen a few times. This chain joins TRBV20-1 and TRBJ1-5; the D is unclear. The V and J ends lost 2 bases and 0 bases respectively, with 8 bases between them. This CDR3 has 14 amino acids. CDR1 and CDR2 from the germline V gene are DFQATT and SNEGSKA (reference sequence). The CDR3 here is CSARIGYSNQPQHF. The CDR3 coding sequence is TGCAGTGCTAGAATCGGTTATAGCAATCAGCCCCAGCATTTT.

This clonotype has more than one count but fewer than ten. This sequence joins TRBV5-6 and TRBJ1-5, with D maybe TRBD1 (5 bases). The CDR3 sequence is 13 residues long. Per germline, CDR1 SGHDT and CDR2 YYEEEE. Between the trimmed V and J ends, which lost 2 bases and 7 bases, there was a span of 10 bases. The CDR3 sequence: CASSLQVRQPQHF. CDR3 sequence (DNA): TGTGCCAGCAGCTTACAGGTCAGGCAGCCCCAGCATTTT.

This clonotype was detected ten times or more. V is TRBV7-2 and J is TRBJ1-6; D not resolved. The CDR3 has 12 residues. The V gene's germline CDR1 is SGHTA and CDR2 FQGNSA. V was cut by 4 bases and J by 11 bases, with 9 bases left in between. CDR3 nucleotides: TGTGCCAGCAGCTACCATCAAACACCCCTCCACTTT. Translated, it gives CASSYHQTPLHF.

The chain is built from TRBV6-6 and TRBJ2-7; 7 positions match TRBD1. The CDR3 is 17 amino acids. Germline V gene data show CDR1 as MNHNY and CDR2 as SVGAGI (reference sequence). The J segment lost 0 bases and the V segment lost 2 bases, leaving 10 bases of the junction unmatched. In nucleotides, the CDR3 is TGTGCCAGCAGTTACAAGGAAGGGACAGCCCTCTCCTACGAGCAGTACGTC. Translation: CASSYKEGTALSYEQYV.

The chain recombines TRBV10-3 with TRBJ2-3, with 16 bases matching TRBD2. The CDR3 sequence is 14 residues long. The trim removed 11 bases at V and 5 bases at J, leaving 4 bases unmatched. Germline V CDR1 and CDR2: ENHRY, SYGVKD. This CDR3 is CASGTSGGEDTQYF. The CDR3 DNA reads as TGTGCCTCCGGGACTAGCGGGGGGGAAGATACGCAGTATTTT.

The V gene is TRBV20-1, the J gene TRBJ2-5, with D maybe TRBD1 (6 bases). The CDR3 extends over 13 amino acids. V shed 3 bases and J shed 1 base, with 9 bases lying between them. CDR1 and CDR2 from the germline V gene are DFQATT and SNEGSKA (reference sequence). Written as DNA, the CDR3 is TGCAGTGCTAGGGACAGCAGCCAAGAGACCCAGTACTTC. It codes for CSARDSSQETQYF.

This clonotype was detected ten times or more. The chain uses TRBV4-2 and TRBJ1-2; no clear D. The ends were cut back, 0 bases at V and 3 bases at J, with 8 bases in the middle. Germline CDR1 LGHNA, CDR2 YNFKEQ. This CDR3 comprises 14 residues. CDR3 residues: CASSQEARDYGYTF. For the CDR3, the DNA is TGTGCCAGCAGCCAAGAGGCACGGGACTATGGCTACACCTTC.

This chain connects TRBV5-1 to TRBJ1-1; D may be TRBD1 (5 bases). This CDR3 has 15 amino acids. The V gene's germline CDR1 is SGHRS and CDR2 YFSETQ. Trimming removed 3 bases from V and 1 base from J, with 13 bases in between. The CDR3 here is CASSSQGMRNTEAFF. Here the CDR3 DNA reads TGCGCCAGCAGCTCCCAGGGAATGAGGAACACTGAAGCTTTCTTT.

This clonotype was counted many times. The V call is TRBV7-8, the J call TRBJ2-3; D remains unclear. The CDR3 runs 14 residues. V lost 2 bases and J 1 base, leaving 7 bases between the germline ends. Germline CDR1 and CDR2: SGHVS and FQNEAQ. The CDR3 DNA sequence: TGTGCCAGCAGCTTAACCCAGGGCACAGATACGCAGTATTTT. This codes for CASSLTQGTDTQYF.

This clonotype was observed a few times. This chain links TRBV2 with TRBJ1-1, with D uncertain. CDR3 length equals 15 residues. Germline V CDR1 and CDR2: SNHLY, FYNNEI. V was shortened by 3 bases and J by 1 base, with 12 bases between the two germline ends. The CDR3 is CASSDPADKNTEAFF. The DNA for the CDR3 is TGTGCCAGCAGTGATCCGGCAGATAAGAACACTGAAGCTTTCTTT.

This clonotype has more than one count but fewer than ten. The chain has TRBV6-8 and TRBJ1-1, with D uncertain. Between the trimmed V and J ends, which lost 6 bases and 3 bases, there was a span of 14 bases. Germline V gene lookup returns CDR1 MNHGY and CDR2 SAAAGT. The CDR3 is 14 amino acids. CDR3 nucleotides: TGTGCCAGCAGCCCCGGGCCAGGATACACTGAAGCTTTCTTT. Protein: CASSPGPGYTEAFF.

This clonotype has only a few counts. The J gene is TRBJ1-1, the V gene TRBV19; no clear D. Trimming shortened V by 5 bases and J by 5 bases, and 9 bases separated the two germline ends. This CDR3 has 12 residues. Germline lookup yields CDR1 LNHDA and CDR2 SQIVND (reference sequence). The CDR3 DNA reads as TGTGCCAGTAGTGCCTCGGGGACTGAAGCTTTCTTT. Translation gives CASSASGTEAFF.

The chain carries TRBV5-5 and TRBJ2-5, with no clear D. V gave up 2 bases and J gave up 4 bases, with 9 bases separating them. The CDR3 totals 13 residues. Per germline, CDR1 SGHKS and CDR2 YYEKEE (reference sequence). CDR3 protein: CASSFRRVETQYF. The CDR3 DNA sequence: TGTGCCAGCAGCTTTCGTCGTGTAGAGACCCAGTACTTC. Based on the CDR3 plus reference TRBV5-5 and TRBJ2-5, the full variable domain is DAGVTQSPTHLIKTRGQQVTLRCSPISGHKSVSWYQQVLGQGPQFIFQYYEKEERGRGNFPDRFSARQFPNYSSELNVNALLLGDSALYLCASSFRRVETQYFGPGTRLLVL.

CDR3 sequence: CASSPRTSGTTDTQYF. DNA of the CDR3: TGTGCCAGCAGCCCTCGGACTAGCGGAACCACAGATACGCAGTATTTT. The V gene is TRBV7-2, the J gene TRBJ2-3; 10 bases are a match to TRBD2. Trimming removed 5 bases from V and 2 bases from J; junction bases left unmatched: 7. The CDR3 consists of 16 residues. Germline CDR1 and CDR2: SGHTA and FQGNSA. Looking up the rest from reference TRBV7-2 and TRBJ2-3 gives the full variable domain: GAGVSQSPSNKVTEKGKDVELRCDPISGHTALYWYRQSLGQGLEFLIYFQGNSAPDKSGLPSDRFSAERTGGSVSTLTIQRTQQEDSAVYLCASSPRTSGTTDTQYFGPGTRLTVL.

The sample holds a few counts of this clonotype. The CDR3 sequence is CAITGSYAEAFF. The CDR3 coding sequence is TGTGCCATCACAGGGTCTTACGCTGAAGCTTTCTTT. The genes are TRBV6-1 and TRBJ1-1; maybe TRBD1 (6 bases). Germline V CDR1 and CDR2: MNHNS, SASEGT. V shed 10 bases and J shed 6 bases, with 15 bases lying between them. CDR3 size: 12 residues.

There are many counts of this clonotype. The rearrangement links TRBV7-2 to TRBJ2-2, with D uncertain. The CDR3 extends over 13 amino acids. Trimming took off 4 bases at V and 6 bases at J, with 9 bases between the two ends. Germline CDR1 reads SGHTA; CDR2 reads FQGNSA. The CDR3, as DNA: TGTGCCAGCAGCTGGGATAGGGCCGGGGAGCTGTTTTTT. Its translation is CASSWDRAGELFF.

This clonotype has a handful of counts. The rearrangement joins TRBV2 to TRBJ2-2; 12 nucleotides agree with TRBD2. This CDR3 region has 15 residues. CDR1 and CDR2 from the germline V gene are SNHLY and FYNNEI. V was clipped by 6 bases and J by 11 bases; unmatched bases: 10. In DNA, the CDR3 is TGTGCCAGCAGACTAGGACTAGCGGGGCGAATCGAGCTGTTTTTT. Translation gives CASRLGLAGRIELFF.

The chain employs TRBV10-2 and TRBJ1-1; 7 positions match TRBD1. CDR1 and CDR2 (germline): WSHSY, SAAADI. V trimming: 8 bases; J trimming: 0 bases; junction bases outside the gene matches: 6. The CDR3 has 14 amino acids. The CDR3 region is CASHPGQMNTEAFF. The CDR3 DNA sequence: TGCGCCAGCCATCCGGGACAGATGAACACTGAAGCTTTCTTT.

This chain uses TRBV6-2 or TRBV6-3 with TRBJ1-5; a weak D match, TRBD1 (6 bases). The length of the CDR3 is 14 residues. CDR1 and CDR2 (germline): MNHEY, SVGEGT. V lost 4 bases and J 7 bases, leaving 14 bases between the germline ends. The CDR3: CASSLGTLAQPQHF. Written as DNA, the CDR3 is TGTGCCAGCAGTTTGGGGACATTAGCGCAGCCCCAGCATTTT.